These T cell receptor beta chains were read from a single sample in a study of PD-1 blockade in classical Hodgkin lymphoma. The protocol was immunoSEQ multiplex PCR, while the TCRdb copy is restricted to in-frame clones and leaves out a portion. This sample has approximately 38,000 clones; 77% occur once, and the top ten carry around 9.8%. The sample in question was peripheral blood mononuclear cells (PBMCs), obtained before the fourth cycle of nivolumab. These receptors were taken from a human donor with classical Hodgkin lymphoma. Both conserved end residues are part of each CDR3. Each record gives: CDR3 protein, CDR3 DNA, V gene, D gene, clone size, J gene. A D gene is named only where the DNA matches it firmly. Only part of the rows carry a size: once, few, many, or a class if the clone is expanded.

CASSSDRGPWQPQHF,TGTGCCAGCAGTTCGGACAGGGGGCCGTGGCAGCCCCAGCATTTT,TRBV5-8,TRBD1,-,TRBJ1-5
CASSIGTGYKLYNEQFF,TGTGCCAGCAGTATAGGGACAGGATACAAACTTTACAATGAGCAGTTCTTC,TRBV28,TRBD1,-,TRBJ2-1
CASSLDGAQPDTQYF,TGCGCCAGCAGCTTGGATGGGGCTCAGCCAGATACGCAGTATTTT,TRBV5-1,-,-,TRBJ2-3
CASSPPWTENTEAFF,TGTGCCAGCTCACCACCGTGGACAGAGAACACTGAAGCTTTCTTT,TRBV18,-,-,TRBJ1-1
CASSPLGQGSNQPQHF,TGTGCCAGCAGTCCCCTCGGGCAGGGGAGCAATCAGCCCCAGCATTTT,TRBV27,-,-,TRBJ1-5
CASSGTAYGYTF,TGTGCCAGCAGTGGAACTGCCTATGGCTACACCTTC,TRBV2,-,-,TRBJ1-2
CASGVDTEAFF,TGTGCCAGCGGGGTTGACACTGAAGCTTTCTTT,TRBV9,-,few,TRBJ1-1
CASSTGGTGEQYF,TGTGCCAGTTCGACAGGGGGCACAGGCGAGCAGTACTTC,TRBV10-3,TRBD1,-,TRBJ2-7
CASSDGPGVDEQYF,TGTGCCAGTAGTGATGGTCCGGGCGTCGACGAGCAGTACTTC,TRBV19,-,once,TRBJ2-7
CASSPTGLAGSAIPYEQYF,TGTGCCAGCAGCCCGACAGGACTAGCGGGGTCCGCTATCCCCTACGAGCAGTACTTC,TRBV5-6,TRBD2,-,TRBJ2-7